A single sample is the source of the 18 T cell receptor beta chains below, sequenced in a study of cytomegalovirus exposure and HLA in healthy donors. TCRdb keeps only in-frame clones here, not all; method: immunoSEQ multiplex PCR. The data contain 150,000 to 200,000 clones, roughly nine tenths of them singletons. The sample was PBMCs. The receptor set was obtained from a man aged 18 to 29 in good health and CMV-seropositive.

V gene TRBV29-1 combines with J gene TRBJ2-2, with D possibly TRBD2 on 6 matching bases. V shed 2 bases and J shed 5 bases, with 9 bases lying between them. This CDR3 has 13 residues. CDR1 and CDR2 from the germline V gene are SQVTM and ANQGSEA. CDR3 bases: TGCAGCGTTGAAAAGGGGAGGACCGGGGAGCTGTTTTTT. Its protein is CSVEKGRTGELFF.

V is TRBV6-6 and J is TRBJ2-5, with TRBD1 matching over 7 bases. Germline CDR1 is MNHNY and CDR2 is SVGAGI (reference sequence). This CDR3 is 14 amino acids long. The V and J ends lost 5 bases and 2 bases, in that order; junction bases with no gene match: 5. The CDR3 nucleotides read TGTGCCAGCAGTCTAACAGGGGATCAAGAGACCCAGTACTTC. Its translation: CASSLTGDQETQYF.

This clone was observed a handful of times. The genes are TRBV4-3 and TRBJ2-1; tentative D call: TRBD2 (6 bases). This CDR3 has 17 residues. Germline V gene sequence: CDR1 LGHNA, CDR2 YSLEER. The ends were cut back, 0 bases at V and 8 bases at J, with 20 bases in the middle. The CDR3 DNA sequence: TGCGCCAGCAGCCAAGACTCTCTCTCGGACTATATCCATGAGCAGTTCTTC. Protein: CASSQDSLSDYIHEQFF.

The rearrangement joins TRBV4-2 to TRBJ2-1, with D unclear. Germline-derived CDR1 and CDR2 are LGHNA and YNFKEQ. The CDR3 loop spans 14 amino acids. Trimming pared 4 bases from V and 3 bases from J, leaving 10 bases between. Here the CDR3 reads CASSLGLDYNEQFF. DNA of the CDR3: TGTGCCAGCAGCCTGGGCCTCGACTACAATGAGCAGTTCTTC.

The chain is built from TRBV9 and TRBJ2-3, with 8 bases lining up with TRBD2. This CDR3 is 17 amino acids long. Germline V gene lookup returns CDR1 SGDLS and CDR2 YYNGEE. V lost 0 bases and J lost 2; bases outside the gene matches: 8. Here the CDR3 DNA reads TGTGCCAGCAGCGTAGACGGGGCGGGGGGCTCCACAGATACGCAGTATTTT. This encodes CASSVDGAGGSTDTQYF.

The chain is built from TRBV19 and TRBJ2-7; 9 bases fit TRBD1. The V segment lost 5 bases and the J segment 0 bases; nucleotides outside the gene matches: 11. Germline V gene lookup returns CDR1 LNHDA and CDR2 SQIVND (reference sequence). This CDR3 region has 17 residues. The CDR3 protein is CASSELPGQGSSYEQYF. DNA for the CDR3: TGTGCCAGTAGTGAGCTACCGGGACAGGGAAGCTCCTACGAGCAGTACTTC.

DNA for the CDR3: TGCAGCGTCCAGGGGACTAGCGGGGACACAGATACGCAGTATTTT. It yields the protein CSVQGTSGDTDTQYF. The J gene is TRBJ2-3, the V gene TRBV29-1, with TRBD2 matching over 13 bases. The CDR3 has 15 amino acids. From germline, CDR1 is SQVTM and CDR2 ANQGSEA. The V gene end was trimmed by 6 bases and the J gene end by 2 bases; junction bases not matched to a gene: 5.

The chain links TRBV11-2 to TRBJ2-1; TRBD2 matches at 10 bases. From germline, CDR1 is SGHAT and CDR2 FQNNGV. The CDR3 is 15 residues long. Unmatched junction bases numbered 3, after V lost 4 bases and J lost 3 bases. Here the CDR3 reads CASSWLAGGYNEQFF. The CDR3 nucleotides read TGTGCCAGCAGCTGGTTAGCGGGGGGCTACAATGAGCAGTTCTTC.

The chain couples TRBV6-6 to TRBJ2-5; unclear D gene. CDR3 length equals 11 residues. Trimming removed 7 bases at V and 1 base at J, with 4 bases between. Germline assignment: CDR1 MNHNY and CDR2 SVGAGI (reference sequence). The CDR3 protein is CASTIQETQYF. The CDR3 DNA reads TGTGCCAGCACCATCCAAGAGACCCAGTACTTC.

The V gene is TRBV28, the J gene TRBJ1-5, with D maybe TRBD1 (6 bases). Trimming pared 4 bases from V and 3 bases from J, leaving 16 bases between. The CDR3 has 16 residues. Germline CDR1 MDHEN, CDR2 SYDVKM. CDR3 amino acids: CASSSPGHSYNQPQHF. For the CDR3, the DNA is TGTGCCAGCAGTTCACCGGGACATAGCTACAATCAGCCCCAGCATTTT.

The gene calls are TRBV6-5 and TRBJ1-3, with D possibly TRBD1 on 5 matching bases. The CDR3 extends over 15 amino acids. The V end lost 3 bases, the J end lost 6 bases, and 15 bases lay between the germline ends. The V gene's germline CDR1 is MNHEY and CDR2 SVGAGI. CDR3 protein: CASSYQGGYENTIYF. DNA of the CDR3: TGTGCCAGCAGTTATCAGGGAGGGTATGAAAACACCATATATTTT.

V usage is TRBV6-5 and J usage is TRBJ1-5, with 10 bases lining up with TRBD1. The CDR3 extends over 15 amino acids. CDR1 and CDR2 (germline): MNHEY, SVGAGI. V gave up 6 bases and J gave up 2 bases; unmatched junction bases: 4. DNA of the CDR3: TGTGCCAGCAGCTACGGGACAGGGGGCAATCAGCCCCAGCATTTT. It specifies CASSYGTGGNQPQHF.

CDR3 sequence reads: CASSPPGRTNEAFF. The CDR3 DNA sequence: TGCGCCAGCAGCCCTCCGGGACGGACTAATGAAGCTTTCTTT. V and J are TRBV4-1 and TRBJ1-1; tentatively, D is TRBD1 (5 bases). Germline CDR1 reads MGHRA; CDR2 reads YSYEKL. This CDR3 has 14 amino acids. V lost 4 bases and J 7 bases, leaving 16 bases between the germline ends.

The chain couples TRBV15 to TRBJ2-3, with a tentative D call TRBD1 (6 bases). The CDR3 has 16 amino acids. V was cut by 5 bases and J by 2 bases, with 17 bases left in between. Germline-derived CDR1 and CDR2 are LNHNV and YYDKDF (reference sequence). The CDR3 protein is CATSRRTEPITDTQYF. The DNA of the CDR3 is TGTGCCACCAGCCGAAGGACAGAGCCGATCACAGATACGCAGTATTTT.

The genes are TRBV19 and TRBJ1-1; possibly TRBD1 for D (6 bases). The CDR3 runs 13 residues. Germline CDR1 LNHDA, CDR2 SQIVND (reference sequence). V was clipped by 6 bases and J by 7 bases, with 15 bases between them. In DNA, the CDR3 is TGTGCCAGTAGCAAGGGACACCCTGTTGAAGCTTTCTTT. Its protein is CASSKGHPVEAFF.

Here the CDR3 reads CASSFHSGSYEQYF. CDR3 sequence (DNA): TGTGCCAGCAGCTTTCACTCAGGGTCCTACGAGCAGTACTTC. The chain has TRBV7-9 and TRBJ2-7, with D perhaps TRBD1 (5 bases). V was shortened by 3 bases and J by 1 base, with 10 bases between the two germline ends. Germline loops: CDR1 SEHNR, CDR2 FQNEAQ (reference sequence). The CDR3 length is 14 residues. The full variable domain, its missing parts supplied by reference TRBV7-9 and TRBJ2-7, is DTGVSQNPRHKITKRGQNVTFRCDPISEHNRLYWYRQTLGQGPEFLTYFQNEAQLEKSRLLSDRFSAERPKGSFSTLEIQRTEQGDSAMYLCASSFHSGSYEQYFGPGTRLTVT.

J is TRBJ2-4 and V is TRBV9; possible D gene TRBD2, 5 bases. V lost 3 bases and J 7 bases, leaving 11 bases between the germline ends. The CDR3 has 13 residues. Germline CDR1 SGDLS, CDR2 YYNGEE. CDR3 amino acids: CASSARTENIQYF. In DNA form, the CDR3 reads TGTGCCAGCAGCGCAAGGACTGAGAACATTCAGTACTTC.

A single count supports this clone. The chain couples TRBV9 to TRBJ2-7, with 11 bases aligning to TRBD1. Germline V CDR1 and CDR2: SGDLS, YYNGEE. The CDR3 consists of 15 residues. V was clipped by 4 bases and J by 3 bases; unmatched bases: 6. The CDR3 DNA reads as TGTGCCAGCAGCTCAGGGGGGACAGGGGGCTACGAGCAGTACTTC. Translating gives CASSSGGTGGYEQYF.